One T cell receptor (beta chain) is described in this entry. Other DNA sequences in this specimen translate into the identical CDR3. Trimming removed 2 bases at V and 5 bases at J, with 6 bases between. This CDR3 region has 12 residues. Germline-derived CDR1 and CDR2 are SGHTA and FQGNSA. TCRdb's table, derived via immunoSEQ multiplex PCR, lists solely in-frame clones and lacks some. This sample has 2 million to 2.5 million clones, with over 85% found just once. The sample is drawn from a study of shared clonotypes between healthy human individuals. Memory CD4+ cells were the fraction left after CD45RA+ naive selection.

This chain joins TRBV7-2 and TRBJ2-5, with D uncertain. Input material: naive CD4+ T cells from PBMCs. Subset defined: CD45RA+ positively selected. The receptor was isolated from a young man in good health. Some clones in this sample may be carry-over from other donors' samples. The CDR3 DNA follows: TGTGCCAGCAGCTTATCTCGGGAGACCCAGTACTTC. Translation gives CASSLSRETQYF.